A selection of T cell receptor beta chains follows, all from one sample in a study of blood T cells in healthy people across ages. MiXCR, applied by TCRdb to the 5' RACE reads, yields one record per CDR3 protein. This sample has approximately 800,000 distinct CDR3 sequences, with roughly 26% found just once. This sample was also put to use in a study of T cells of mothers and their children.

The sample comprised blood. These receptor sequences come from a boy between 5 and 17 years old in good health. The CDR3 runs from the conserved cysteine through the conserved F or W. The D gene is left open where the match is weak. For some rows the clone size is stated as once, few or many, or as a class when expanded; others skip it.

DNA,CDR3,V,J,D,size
TGTGCCAGCAGACACCGGGCAGACCAAGAGACCCAGTACTTC,CASRHRADQETQYF,TRBV6-6,TRBJ2-5,-,few
TGTGCCAGCAGTTCTGAGGGGACGGGGGGGAATCAGCCCCAGCATTTT,CASSSEGTGGNQPQHF,TRBV6-5,TRBJ1-5,-,few
TGTGCCAGCAGCGCCGACATGAGTGGCAATCAGCCCCAGCATTTT,CASSADMSGNQPQHF,TRBV7-2,TRBJ1-5,-,-
TGTGCCAGCAGCTTACAGTCACTAGCGGGGGAAGAGACCCAGTACTTC,CASSLQSLAGEETQYF,TRBV7-2,TRBJ2-5,TRBD2,once
TGCAGTGCTTTCCGGAGCTACGAGCAGTACTTC,CSAFRSYEQYF,TRBV20-1,TRBJ2-7,-,few
TGTGCCAGCAGTGGCCTGGCAGGGCGAACTTCCTACGAGCAGTACTTC,CASSGLAGRTSYEQYF,TRBV25-1,TRBJ2-7,-,-
TGCGCCAGCAGCACGGACAGTTTTAACTATGGCTACACCTTC,CASSTDSFNYGYTF,TRBV5-1,TRBJ1-2,-,-
TGCAGCGTTGTGGAAGGCGTCAACACTGAAGCTTTCTTT,CSVVEGVNTEAFF,TRBV29-1,TRBJ1-1,-,-
TGTGCCAGCAGCGTTAGCGTTTACCAGGGGAATGAGCAGTTCTTC,CASSVSVYQGNEQFF,TRBV9,TRBJ2-1,-,-
TGTGCCAGCAGCCAGGAAATAGGGGGGGCGCACTATGGCTACACCTTC,CASSQEIGGAHYGYTF,TRBV7-8,TRBJ1-2,-,few
TGTGCCAGCAGCGTAGCAGGGTTCGACGAGACCCAGTACTTC,CASSVAGFDETQYF,TRBV9,TRBJ2-5,-,few
TGTGCTAGCAGCATAGACAGGGACGGGGAGCTGTTTTTT,CASSIDRDGELFF,TRBV7-7,TRBJ2-2,TRBD1,-
TGTGCCAGCAGTTTAATGGGACGGAACACTGAAGCTTTCTTT,CASSLMGRNTEAFF,TRBV28,TRBJ1-1,-,-
TGTGCCAACAGAGCAACTAGCGGGAGCACAGATACGCAGTATTTT,CANRATSGSTDTQYF,TRBV7-2,TRBJ2-3,TRBD2,few
TGTGCCAGCAGTTCCAGGGGGAGGCGTGCGACTACCTACGAGCAGTACTTC,CASSSRGRRATTYEQYF,TRBV28,TRBJ2-7,-,few
TGTGCCAGCAGTGAGAGGGACAGGGCTCCCTCAGGACTGTTTTTT,CASSERDRAPSGLFF,TRBV2,TRBJ1-4,TRBD1,-
TGCAGTGCCAAGGGGACTAGCGTGTCAGTTGGTGAGCAGTTCTTC,CSAKGTSVSVGEQFF,TRBV20-1,TRBJ2-1,TRBD2,-
TGTGCCAGCAGCCAAGACCATAGGCGTGGAGAGACCCAGTACTTC,CASSQDHRRGETQYF,TRBV3-1,TRBJ2-5,-,-
TGTGCCAGCAGCTCCAAACGACAGGGGCCCGATAATGAAAAACTGTTTTTT,CASSSKRQGPDNEKLFF,TRBV7-9,TRBJ1-4,TRBD1,-
TGTGCCAGCAGCTTTCGGTTGAGCTCCTACAATGAGCAGTTCTTC,CASSFRLSSYNEQFF,TRBV7-9,TRBJ2-1,-,few
TGTGCCAGCAGCTCCTCTCTAGGGGTTCCTGGAAACACCATATATTTT,CASSSSLGVPGNTIYF,TRBV7-6,TRBJ1-3,-,few
TGTGCCAGCAGCAAGGTCCAGGGGGCGCGGCAGACCCAGTACTTC,CASSKVQGARQTQYF,TRBV7-3,TRBJ2-5,TRBD1,few
TGTGCCAGCAGTGAGGGTGATCAGCCCCAGCATTTT,CASSEGDQPQHF,TRBV2,TRBJ1-5,-,few
TGTGCCAGCAGCCGAGCGGCTAGCGGGGGTGGTGGCATTCAGTACTTC,CASSRAASGGGGIQYF,TRBV7-3,TRBJ2-4,TRBD2,-
TGTGCCATCAGTGCCCTCCAGGGCCAGCCCCAGCATTTT,CAISALQGQPQHF,TRBV10-3,TRBJ1-5,-,few
TGTGCCTGGATGCAGGGTCTCTACTATGGCTACACCTTC,CAWMQGLYYGYTF,TRBV30,TRBJ1-2,-,few
TGCAGTGCTCGCGGATATCTTGGGGGCTCCGAGCAGTACTTC,CSARGYLGGSEQYF,TRBV20-1,TRBJ2-7,-,-